These 25 T cell receptor beta chains originate from one sample sequenced in a study of blood T cells in healthy people across ages. Alongside a J-beta primer mix, a sample-barcoded 5' primer served in a second PCR lasting about 6 to 12 cycles. TCRdb fed the 5' RACE reads into MiXCR, producing one record per CDR3 protein. Of about 830,000 distinct CDR3 sequences listed, approximately 59% are singletons. Sequenced material: blood. These receptors all stem from a man aged 25 to 40 in good health.

This clonotype showed up just a few times. V and J are TRBV7-9 and TRBJ2-1; TRBD2 agrees at 8 bases. CDR3 length: 13 amino acids. V trimming: 8 bases; J trimming: 4 bases; junction bases outside the gene matches: 4. CDR1 and CDR2 from the germline V gene are SEHNR and FQNEAQ (reference sequence). The CDR3 sequence: CASSAGAYNEQFF. CDR3 nucleotides: TGTGCCAGCTCAGCGGGGGCTTACAATGAGCAGTTCTTC.

The chain uses TRBV7-2 and TRBJ2-4; D perhaps matches TRBD2 (6 bases). CDR1 SGHTA and CDR2 FQGNSA come from the germline V gene. The CDR3 runs to 13 residues. Trimming took off 6 bases at V and 13 bases at J, with 19 bases between the two ends. Here the CDR3 reads CASSPPGETLQYF. The CDR3 bases are TGTGCCAGCAGTCCTCCGGGAGAAACCCTACAGTACTTC.

This clonotype was observed a single time. The CDR3 DNA is TGCGCCAGCAGCCAAGACAGGGTTACCCCGCAGTATTTT. Amino acid sequence: CASSQDRVTPQYF. The gene calls are TRBV4-3 and TRBJ2-3; D possibly corresponds to TRBD1 (5 bases). The CDR3 totals 13 residues. Germline assignment: CDR1 LGHNA and CDR2 YSLEER. V was cut by 0 bases and J by 10 bases, with 11 bases left in between.

For this clonotype: The conserved phenylalanine or tryptophan is not found at the CDR3 terminus, so this likely reflects a read error. The DNA is left out, because the CDR3 cannot be placed on it with certainty; the CDR3 is given as TCRdb lists it. V and J are TRBV20-1 and TRBJ2-6; TRBD1, as called in the table, went unchecked against the DNA. Germline lookup yields CDR1 DFQATT and CDR2 SNEGSKA (reference sequence). The CDR3 has 9 amino acids, counting both end residues. The CDR3 is CSAPDRANT.

This clonotype was seen a single time. The chain couples TRBV7-9 to TRBJ2-3; D may match TRBD1 or TRBD2 (5 bases each). The CDR3 is 14 residues long. From germline, CDR1 is SEHNR and CDR2 FQNEAQ (reference sequence). Trimming pared 1 base from V and 4 bases from J, leaving 9 bases between. CDR3 residues: CASSLDGTPDTQYF. The CDR3 region has the DNA TGTGCCAGCAGCTTAGATGGGACGCCAGATACGCAGTATTTT.

The chain is built from TRBV24-1 and TRBJ2-5; no firm D call. Per germline, CDR1 KGHDR and CDR2 SFDVKD. Trimming took off 1 base at V and 2 bases at J, with 13 bases between the two ends. This CDR3 comprises 16 residues. Here the CDR3 reads CATSDFPSGWQETQYF. The CDR3 region has the DNA TGTGCCACCAGTGATTTCCCCAGTGGGTGGCAAGAGACCCAGTACTTC.

The chain recombines TRBV7-9 with TRBJ2-7; perhaps TRBD1 as D (5 bases). This CDR3 contains 15 residues. The germline CDR1 and CDR2 sequences are SEHNR and FQNEAQ (reference sequence). V was trimmed by 1 base and J by 0 bases, leaving 10 bases between them. CDR3 sequence: CASSLVDSSSYEQYF. The CDR3 DNA follows: TGTGCCAGCAGCTTAGTAGACAGTAGCTCCTACGAGCAGTACTTC.

The chain couples TRBV20-1 to TRBJ2-7; D uncertain. V was clipped by 2 bases and J by 7 bases, with 12 bases between them. The CDR3 contains 12 residues. In germline, CDR1 is DFQATT, CDR2 SNEGSKA (reference sequence). The chain's CDR3 is CSARNGFNEQYF. In DNA, the CDR3 is TGCAGTGCTAGAAACGGGTTCAATGAGCAGTACTTC.

As for this clonotype: A junction boundary mismatches the germline segment, possibly from a read error. This chain joins TRBV15 and TRBJ2-6; 8 bases map to TRBD2. The CDR3 sequence is 20 residues long. The germline V gene has CDR1 LNHNV and CDR2 YYDKDF (reference sequence). Written as DNA, the CDR3 is TGTGCCGCCAGCAGAGATATAAAGGCGGGGGGATCCTCTGGGGCCAACGTCCTGACTTTC. The encoded protein is CAASRDIKAGGSSGANVLTF.

The chain employs TRBV9 and TRBJ1-6, with 7 bases that match TRBD1. CDR1 and CDR2 (germline): SGDLS, YYNGEE. This CDR3 has 16 residues. Trimming took 0 bases from V and 6 from J; bases not matched to a gene: 6. In DNA form, the CDR3 reads TGTGCCAGCAGCGTAGAAGGGGGCGCAAGTAATTCACCCCTCCACTTT. Its translation: CASSVEGGASNSPLHF.

The table lists this clonotype with a few counts. The chain is built from TRBV12-3 or TRBV12-4 and TRBJ2-5; 8 bases align to TRBD2. CDR3 length equals 14 residues. The trim removed 5 bases at V and 3 bases at J, leaving 5 bases unmatched. The CDR3 loop reads CASSRSGVKETQYF. The CDR3 DNA reads as TGTGCCAGCAGTCGTAGCGGGGTGAAAGAGACCCAGTACTTC.

Regarding this clonotype: The germline gene is not matched at one end of the junction; a read error may be the cause. The chain uses TRBV7-2 and TRBJ2-3; 7 bases fit TRBD2. The CDR3 length is 15 residues. Germline CDR1 and CDR2: SGHTA and FQGNSA. The CDR3 nucleotides read TGTGCCAACAGCCCAAGGACTGGGAGGGGCGATACGCAGTATTTT. Translation: CANSPRTGRGDTQYF.

The V and J genes are TRBV12-3 or TRBV12-4 and TRBJ1-6; a possible D gene is TRBD1 (6 bases). Trimming pared 6 bases from V and 10 bases from J, leaving 19 bases between. This CDR3 spans 15 amino acids. CDR3 in DNA: TGTGCCAGCAGCCTGGAGGGGGGGGCAGTCTCACCCCTCCACTTT. It yields the protein CASSLEGGAVSPLHF.

This chain's CDR3 is CSAATGDTDTQYF. CDR3 in DNA: TGCAGTGCTGCTACAGGGGACACAGATACGCAGTATTTT. The rearrangement links TRBV20-1 to TRBJ2-3, with 7 bases lining up with TRBD1. Trimming took 5 bases from V and 2 from J; bases not matched to a gene: 4. Germline V gene lookup returns CDR1 DFQATT and CDR2 SNEGSKA (reference sequence). The CDR3 totals 13 residues.

This clonotype was found a few times. The chain is built from TRBV5-1 and TRBJ2-1; D possibly matches TRBD1 or TRBD2 (6 bases each). Germline V gives CDR1 SGHRS, CDR2 YFSETQ. The CDR3 is 16 residues long. V gave up 5 bases and J gave up 0 bases, with 15 bases separating them. The CDR3 spells CASRVGGGSSYNEQFF. Here the CDR3 DNA reads TGCGCCAGCAGGGTCGGGGGCGGCAGCTCCTACAATGAGCAGTTCTTC.

The chain links TRBV5-6 to TRBJ1-6; maybe TRBD1 (6 bases). Trimming left V 4 bases short and J 11 bases short, with 19 bases between. Germline V gene data show CDR1 as SGHDT and CDR2 as YYEEEE. The CDR3 extends over 15 amino acids. Here the CDR3 DNA reads TGTGCCAGCAGCCCCGCGGGGCAGGGGAGGACACCCCTCCACTTT. This sequence encodes CASSPAGQGRTPLHF.

This chain uses TRBV27 with TRBJ1-1; 7 positions match TRBD1. Germline V lookup: CDR1 MNHEY, CDR2 SMNVEV (reference sequence). V shed 2 bases and J 2 bases; nucleotides not matched to a gene: 5. The CDR3 consists of 15 residues. This CDR3 reads CASSLTGQINTEAFF. CDR3 sequence (DNA): TGTGCCAGCAGTTTAACGGGACAGATAAACACTGAAGCTTTCTTT.

The chain has TRBV6-5 and TRBJ2-4; weak D call: TRBD1 (6 bases). From germline, CDR1 is MNHEY and CDR2 SVGAGI. V dropped 2 bases and J dropped 6 bases, with 17 bases sitting between them. The CDR3 length is 16 residues. The CDR3 sequence: CASSYGATGGGNIQYF. The CDR3 nucleotides read TGTGCCAGCAGTTACGGAGCGACAGGTGGGGGAAACATTCAGTACTTC.

This clonotype was seen only once. V is TRBV7-2 and J is TRBJ1-3; perhaps TRBD1 as D (6 bases). Germline CDR1 SGHTA, CDR2 FQGNSA. The CDR3 loop spans 14 amino acids. The V gene lost 1 base and the J gene lost 2 bases, with 6 bases spanning the gap. The CDR3 sequence: CASSLGGPGNTIYF. Here the CDR3 DNA reads TGTGCCAGCAGCTTAGGGGGGCCTGGAAACACCATATATTTT.

The chain recombines TRBV12-3 or TRBV12-4 with TRBJ2-5; 9 bases are shared with TRBD1. Trimming at V came to 0 bases and at J to 2 bases, leaving 4 bases not matched to a gene. This CDR3 is built from 16 residues. Written as DNA, the CDR3 is TGTGCCAGCAGTTTAGCGTTCGGGACAGGGCAAGAGACCCAGTACTTC. Protein product: CASSLAFGTGQETQYF.

This clonotype was recorded a few times. V is TRBV27 and J is TRBJ2-4, with D possibly TRBD1 on 5 matching bases. With 4 bases removed from V and 0 bases from J, the gap between germline ends came to 13 bases. Germline CDR1 reads MNHEY; CDR2 reads SMNVEV (reference sequence). The CDR3 contains 16 residues. CDR3 region: CASSSGRGLAKNIQYF. The CDR3 DNA sequence: TGTGCCAGCAGTTCTGGTAGGGGCCTAGCCAAAAACATTCAGTACTTC.

The V and J genes are TRBV20-1 and TRBJ2-4, with 7 bases fitting TRBD1. The J call is uncertain, as TRBJ2-7 better fits the DNA end. Germline CDR1 is DFQATT and CDR2 is SNEGSKA (reference sequence). The CDR3 totals 14 residues. CDR3 residues: CSARTAGGRYEQYF. The CDR3 bases are TGCAGTGCTAGAACCGCAGGGGGAAGGTACGAGCAGTACTTC.

V usage is TRBV4-3 and J usage is TRBJ2-7; 9 bases fit TRBD2. J gave up 4 bases and V 5 bases, and 6 bases lay outside the gene matches. This CDR3 region has 14 residues. CDR1 is LGHNA, CDR2 YSLEER, per germline. The CDR3 sequence: CASSYLRGGYEQYF. CDR3 sequence (DNA): TGCGCCAGCAGCTACTTGCGGGGGGGGTACGAGCAGTACTTC.

V is TRBV4-3 and J is TRBJ2-5, with D perhaps given as TRBD1 or TRBD2 (5 bases each). Trimming left V 1 base short and J 2 bases short, with 11 bases between. CDR1 is LGHNA and CDR2 is YSLEER in the germline V gene. This CDR3 region has 15 residues. The CDR3 DNA sequence: TGCGCCAGCAGCCAAGGTTCCGGGACGCAAGAGACCCAGTACTTC. This gives the protein CASSQGSGTQETQYF.

The rearrangement joins TRBV6-5 to TRBJ1-1; TRBD1 matches 8 bases. V lost 6 bases, J lost 4 bases, and 4 bases stayed unmatched. The CDR3 spans 13 residues. Germline-derived CDR1 and CDR2 are MNHEY and SVGAGI. The CDR3 loop is CASRDREVTEAFF. The CDR3 DNA reads as TGTGCCAGCAGGGACAGGGAGGTCACTGAAGCTTTCTTT.